Each of the 7 T cell receptor beta chains below was sequenced from the same sample in a study of CD8 T cells in Susac syndrome. With random hexamers, reverse transcription was performed on about 0.5 to 1 ug of RNA. A single record per CDR3 protein comes from TCRdb applying MiXCR to the immunoSEQ multiplex PCR reads. Of about 150,000 distinct CDR3 sequences in the sample, around 96% were seen once. Sequenced input: CD4+ T cells from PBMCs. These receptors were obtained from a human donor with multiple sclerosis.

V usage is TRBV15 and J usage is TRBJ2-1; D is perhaps TRBD1 (5 bases). Germline-derived CDR1 and CDR2 are LNHNV and YYDKDF (reference sequence). The CDR3 loop spans 15 amino acids. Trimming took off 7 bases at V and 5 bases at J, with 18 bases between the two ends. The DNA for the CDR3 is TGTGCCACCAAGGGTCTCGCCACAGGTCACAATGAGCAGTTCTTC. Its translation is CATKGLATGHNEQFF.

The chain is built from TRBV19 and TRBJ2-1; 10 bases map to TRBD2. CDR1 is LNHDA and CDR2 is SQIVND in the germline V gene (reference sequence). The V segment lost 7 bases and the J segment 8 bases; nucleotides outside the gene matches: 11. This CDR3 contains 15 residues. The CDR3 nucleotides are TGTGCCAGTAAGGGAATAGCGGGAGGATTCGATGAGCAGTTCTTC. As protein: CASKGIAGGFDEQFF.

The V and J genes are TRBV7-2 and TRBJ1-3; 7 positions agree with TRBD1. With V trimmed by 5 bases and J by 4 bases, 2 bases remained unmatched. CDR3 length: 13 residues. CDR1 and CDR2 (germline): SGHTA, FQGNSA. The CDR3 here is CASSPDRGNTIYF. For the CDR3, the DNA is TGTGCCAGCAGCCCGGACAGGGGAAACACCATATATTTT.

The chain carries TRBV15 and TRBJ2-7; TRBD2 matches at 14 bases. The CDR3 runs to 19 residues. The germline V gene has CDR1 LNHNV and CDR2 YYDKDF (reference sequence). With 4 bases clipped from V and 0 bases from J, the junction kept 11 bases outside the gene matches. CDR3: CATSKPRLAGGPNSYEQYF. The CDR3 region has the DNA TGTGCCACCAGCAAACCTAGACTAGCGGGGGGGCCGAACTCCTACGAGCAGTACTTC.

The chain has TRBV29-1 and TRBJ2-1, with no clear D. Germline CDR1 SQVTM, CDR2 ANQGSEA. Trimming cost V 5 bases and J 0 bases, with 14 bases left between them. This CDR3 is 15 amino acids long. CDR3 amino acids: CSVPADTVSYNEQFF. The CDR3 DNA is TGCAGCGTTCCGGCCGACACGGTCTCCTACAATGAGCAGTTCTTC.

The chain recombines TRBV9 with TRBJ2-3; 8 bases line up with TRBD1. This CDR3 spans 16 amino acids. Germline V gives CDR1 SGDLS, CDR2 YYNGEE. The J segment lost 3 bases and the V segment lost 4 bases, leaving 10 bases of the junction unmatched. Here the CDR3 DNA reads TGTGCCAGCAGCAGCCTCCGGACAGGGAGTACAGATACGCAGTATTTT. Protein: CASSSLRTGSTDTQYF.

The chain joins TRBV30 to TRBJ1-2; 10 nucleotides line up with TRBD1. The CDR3 is made up of 14 amino acids. V shed 5 bases, J shed 10 bases, and the junction held 13 bases outside the gene matches. Looked up from germline, CDR1 is GTSNPN and CDR2 is SVGIG (reference sequence). The CDR3 loop is CAWDSTLGTGVYTF. The CDR3 DNA follows: TGTGCCTGGGACTCCACGCTCGGGACAGGGGTCTACACCTTC.